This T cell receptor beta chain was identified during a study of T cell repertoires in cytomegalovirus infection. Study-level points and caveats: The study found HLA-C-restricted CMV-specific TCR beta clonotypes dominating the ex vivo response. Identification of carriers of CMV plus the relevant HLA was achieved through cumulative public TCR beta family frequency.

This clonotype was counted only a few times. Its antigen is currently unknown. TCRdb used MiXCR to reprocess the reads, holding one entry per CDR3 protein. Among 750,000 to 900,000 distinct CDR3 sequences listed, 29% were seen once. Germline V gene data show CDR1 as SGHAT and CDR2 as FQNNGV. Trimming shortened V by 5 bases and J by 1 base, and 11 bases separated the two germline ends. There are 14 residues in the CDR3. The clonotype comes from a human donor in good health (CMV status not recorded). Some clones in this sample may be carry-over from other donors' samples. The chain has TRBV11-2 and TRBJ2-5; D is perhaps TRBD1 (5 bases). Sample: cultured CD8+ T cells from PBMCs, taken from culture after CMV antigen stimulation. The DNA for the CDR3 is TGTGCCAGCAGCCAAGACAGCCTCCAAGAGACCCAGTACTTC. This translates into CASSQDSLQETQYF. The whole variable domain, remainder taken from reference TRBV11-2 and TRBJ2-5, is EAGVAQSPRYKIIEKRQSVAFWCNPISGHATLYWYQQILGQGPKLLIQFQNNGVVDDSQLPKDRFSAERLKGVDSTLKIQPAKLEDSAVYLCASSQDSLQETQYFGPGTRLLVL.